Listed here are 18 T cell receptor beta chains from one sample, sequenced in a study of T cells in Graves' hyperthyroidism and ophthalmopathy. Amplified TCR beta CDR3 regions came from RNA transcripts. The primer set for the first-round RT-PCR of the TCR CDR3 was HTBI. From the multiplex PCR reads, TCRdb called clonotypes with MiXCR, one entry per CDR3 protein. The table records 300,000 to 400,000 distinct CDR3 sequences, around 13% of them present only once. Sequencing input: blood. These receptors were collected from a woman aged 60-75 years with Graves' hyperthyroidism.

Ten or more counts support this clonotype. The J gene is TRBJ2-7, the V gene TRBV28, with TRBD2 identical over 9 bases. V shed 3 bases, J shed 2 bases, and the junction held 5 bases outside the gene matches. The CDR3 sequence is 15 residues long. Germline lookup yields CDR1 MDHEN and CDR2 SYDVKM. As DNA, the CDR3 is TGTGCCAGCAGTTTCGGACTAGCGATGACCTACGAGCAGTACTTC. It encodes CASSFGLAMTYEQYF.

The chain has TRBV2 and TRBJ1-1; TRBD1 is a possible D gene (5 bases). CDR1 and CDR2 (germline): SNHLY, FYNNEI. The CDR3 is 14 residues long. The germline V and J ends were trimmed by 7 bases and 4 bases, with 16 bases remaining between them. CDR3 coding DNA: TGTGCCAGCACTAAAGACAGAACTGGCACTGAAGCTTTCTTT. Its translation: CASTKDRTGTEAFF.

This clonotype has only a few counts. The chain carries TRBV10-3 and TRBJ2-3; no firm D call. The CDR3 is 11 amino acids. Trimming cost V 0 bases and J 6 bases, with 1 base left between them. Germline V gene sequence: CDR1 ENHRY, CDR2 SYGVKD. The CDR3 region is CAISESDTQYF. CDR3 in DNA: TGTGCCATCAGTGAGTCGGATACGCAGTATTTT.

The V call is TRBV7-8, the J call TRBJ2-1; 11 nucleotides agree with TRBD1. The ends lost 5 bases at V and 7 bases at J; junction bases unmatched: 19. From germline, CDR1 is SGHVS and CDR2 FQNEAQ. This CDR3 comprises 19 residues. The chain's CDR3 is CASSPGQGARTTIGNEQFF. The CDR3 nucleotides are TGTGCCAGCAGCCCCGGACAGGGGGCGCGGACTACCATCGGGAATGAGCAGTTCTTC.

The chain recombines TRBV5-1 with TRBJ2-2; TRBD1 agrees at 8 bases. The trim removed 1 base at V and 6 bases at J, leaving 5 bases unmatched. Germline V lookup: CDR1 SGHRS, CDR2 YFSETQ. CDR3 length: 15 residues. The CDR3 DNA is TGCGCCAGCAGCTTGTCCGAGACAGGGGCCGGGGAGCTGTTTTTT. This translates into CASSLSETGAGELFF.

Concerning this clonotype itself: This may be a read error: a much more frequent sequence differs by one nucleotide. The rearrangement links TRBV12-3 or TRBV12-4 to TRBJ1-6; D gene uncertain. The CDR3 contains 15 residues. CDR3 sequence reads: CAGSPESSYNSPLHF. CDR3 DNA: TGTGCCGGCAGTCCTGAGAGCTCCTATAATTCACCCCTCCACTTT.

This chain links TRBV9 with TRBJ2-1; TRBD2 agrees at 11 bases. The junction had 9 bases not matched to a gene; V was cut back by 6 bases and J by 7 bases. This CDR3 spans 15 amino acids. Germline values: CDR1 SGDLS, CDR2 YYNGEE. Written as DNA, the CDR3 is TGTGCCAGCACCACCTTAGCGGGAGGGCCGAATGAGCAGTTCTTC. This encodes CASTTLAGGPNEQFF.

In its sample, this clonotype was seen many times. The chain links TRBV7-9 to TRBJ2-1, with TRBD2 matching over 9 bases. J lost 8 bases, V lost 3 bases, and 5 bases had no gene match. The CDR3 spans 14 residues. CDR1 SEHNR and CDR2 FQNEAQ come from the germline V gene (reference sequence). CDR3 sequence: CASSFGTSLHEQFF. The DNA for the CDR3 is TGTGCCAGCAGCTTCGGGACTAGCCTCCATGAGCAGTTCTTC.

The table lists this clonotype with many counts. The rearrangement joins TRBV6-1 to TRBJ2-5; D gene uncertain. The germline V gene has CDR1 MNHNS and CDR2 SASEGT. The length of the CDR3 is 13 residues. The germline V and J ends were trimmed by 6 bases and 2 bases, with 10 bases remaining between them. The CDR3: CASRWMEQETQYF. Written as DNA, the CDR3 is TGTGCCAGCAGATGGATGGAACAAGAGACCCAGTACTTC.

This clonotype was recorded at least ten times. The chain links TRBV30 to TRBJ2-5; 8 nucleotides line up with TRBD2. This CDR3 has 14 residues. With V trimmed by 1 base and J by 2 bases, 3 bases remained unmatched. Germline CDR1 GTSNPN, CDR2 SVGIG (reference sequence). DNA for the CDR3: TGTGCCTGGAGTGGGACTAGCAATCAAGAGACCCAGTACTTC. Amino acid sequence: CAWSGTSNQETQYF.

This clonotype showed up many times. This chain uses TRBV28 with TRBJ2-7; possibly TRBD1 for D (6 bases). The germline V gene encodes CDR1 MDHEN and CDR2 SYDVKM. The CDR3 loop spans 13 amino acids. Trimming pared 10 bases from V and 2 bases from J, leaving 15 bases between. CDR3 amino acids: CATRTELTYEQYF. CDR3 DNA sequence: TGTGCCACCCGGACAGAACTTACCTACGAGCAGTACTTC.

In the case of this clonotype: With a much larger clone just one base away, this may be a read error. As the CDR3 is not closed by the conserved phenylalanine or tryptophan, this likely results from a read error. The chain employs TRBV12-3 or TRBV12-4 and TRBJ1-5, with 10 bases fitting TRBD1. The CDR3 has 14 amino acids. J was trimmed by 6 bases and V by 5 bases; bases with no gene match: 4. The CDR3 region is CASSADRGRQPQHL. The CDR3 nucleotides read TGTGCCAGCAGTGCAGACAGGGGGCGTCAGCCCCAGCATCTT.

This clonotype was seen at least ten times. The chain combines TRBV10-3 with TRBJ2-7; 7 bases are shared with TRBD1. The CDR3 spans 15 residues. The V gene end was trimmed by 2 bases and the J gene end by 2 bases; junction bases not matched to a gene: 6. The V gene's germline CDR1 is ENHRY and CDR2 SYGVKD. The CDR3 DNA sequence: TGTGCCATCAGTGAGATTAGGGACAGTACCTACGAGCAGTACTTC. This translates into CAISEIRDSTYEQYF.

This clonotype has at least ten counts. CDR3 in DNA: TGCGCCAGCAGCTTGGGACCCTCCGGGGAGCTGTTTTTT. Its translation: CASSLGPSGELFF. The V gene is TRBV5-1, the J gene TRBJ2-2, with D hard to call. This CDR3 has 13 residues. V lost 0 bases and J 6 bases, leaving 6 bases between the germline ends. Germline V CDR1 and CDR2: SGHRS, YFSETQ.

This clonotype was seen ten or more times. J is TRBJ2-7 and V is TRBV11-2; 13 bases agree with TRBD2. The CDR3 consists of 17 residues. Germline values: CDR1 SGHAT, CDR2 FQNNGV. Trimming removed 5 bases from V and 2 bases from J; junction bases left unmatched: 9. CDR3: CASSRGLAGERPYEQYF. The CDR3 coding sequence is TGTGCCAGCAGCCGCGGACTAGCGGGAGAGCGACCCTACGAGCAGTACTTC. The entire variable domain, with the rest obtained from reference TRBV11-2 and TRBJ2-7, is as follows: EAGVAQSPRYKIIEKRQSVAFWCNPISGHATLYWYQQILGQGPKLLIQFQNNGVVDDSQLPKDRFSAERLKGVDSTLKIQPAKLEDSAVYLCASSRGLAGERPYEQYFGPGTRLTVT.

The chain is built from TRBV25-1 and TRBJ1-1, with a weak D call TRBD1 (5 bases). Germline V gives CDR1 MGHDK, CDR2 SYGVNS. This CDR3 has 14 amino acids. V was pared by 2 bases and J by 6 bases, with 13 bases between. The CDR3 DNA follows: TGTGCCAGCAGTGAACCGGGGGTTAGGTCTGAAGCTTTCTTT. Its translation is CASSEPGVRSEAFF.

This clonotype was seen a few times. The V and J genes are TRBV6-1 and TRBJ1-6; D gene ambiguous. Trimming removed 3 bases from V and 6 bases from J, with 3 bases in between. This CDR3 has 12 amino acids. CDR1 is MNHNS and CDR2 is SASEGT in the germline V gene. In nucleotides, the CDR3 is TGTGCCAGCAGTGAGGTTAATTCACCCCTCCACTTT. Protein product: CASSEVNSPLHF.

This clonotype was observed many times. The gene calls are TRBV20-1 and TRBJ2-7, with D perhaps being TRBD1 or TRBD2 (5 bases each). The CDR3 runs to 13 residues. Trimming cost V 6 bases and J 5 bases, with 17 bases left between them. Germline CDR1 and CDR2: DFQATT and SNEGSKA (reference sequence). DNA for the CDR3: TGCAGTGCCGCGCCCCGGGGCATCAACGAGCAGTACTTC. Amino acid sequence: CSAAPRGINEQYF.